This T cell receptor beta chain originates from a study of T-cell reconstitution after alpha-beta-depleted transplantation in children. Whole-study results and caveats: About two months after transplant, alpha-beta T cells reportedly came from several hundred expanded graft clones.

Comment on this clonotype: Antigen unknown.

CDR3 length: 13 residues. CDR1 and CDR2 (germline): MNHEY, SMNVEV (reference sequence). Trimming left V 6 bases short and J 9 bases short, with 16 bases between. Unique molecular identifiers were incorporated during preparation of the TCRbeta library. TCRdb re-analysed the PCR reads in MiXCR, keeping a single row per CDR3 protein. The data show about 980,000 distinct CDR3 sequences, around 30% seen once. This material consisted of PBMCs, mostly from graft donor cells, taken 360 days after TCRalphabeta/CD19-depleted stem cell transplant. The receptor was derived from a boy under two years old who had a stem cell transplant for SCID, so the T cells may come from the graft donor. The chain joins TRBV27 to TRBJ2-3, with unresolved D. The CDR3 loop reads CASRDLIRLTQYF. In DNA, the CDR3 is TGTGCCAGCAGAGACTTAATTAGACTCACGCAGTATTTT.